This TCR beta chain was observed in a study of T cells in Graves' hyperthyroidism and ophthalmopathy. Study-wide results and limits: Ophthalmopathy onset followed model prediction by a median approximately 5.9 months. Blood also contained most expanded thyroid clonotypes above 0.001.

Regions amplified from RNA transcripts were the TCR beta CDR3 regions. TCR CDR3 underwent first-round RT-PCR with the HTBI primer set. TCRdb itself ran the multiplex PCR reads through MiXCR, one entry per CDR3 protein. The sample lists 600,000 to 650,000 distinct CDR3 sequences; around 21% were seen once. With respect to this clonotype: The target antigen is unknown.

Uncontrolled infections, other autoimmune diseases, pregnancy or lactation led to exclusion of patients. Diagnoses used clinical symptoms, serum thyroxine and TRAb, thyroid ultrasound and orbital computed tomography. This clonotype originated in a man aged 25 to 40 with Graves' ophthalmopathy. The specimen sequenced was blood.

The CDR3 is CASSFQPGQTSYEQYF. In DNA, the CDR3 is TGTGCCAGCAGTTTCCAGCCGGGACAGACCTCCTACGAGCAGTACTTC. V usage is TRBV28 and J usage is TRBJ2-7; 7 nucleotides agree with TRBD1. The CDR3 consists of 16 residues. Germline CDR1 is MDHEN and CDR2 is SYDVKM. The ends lost 3 bases at V and 0 bases at J; junction bases unmatched: 8.